This T cell receptor beta chain was retrieved from a study of identical twins. Germline V gives CDR1 MNHEY, CDR2 SMNVEV (reference sequence). This CDR3 contains 14 residues. The V end lost 7 bases, the J end lost 6 bases, and 16 bases lay between the germline ends. Template switching added a universal primer site, and cDNA bore unique molecular identifiers. TCRdb independently ran MiXCR on the 5' RACE reads; one entry per CDR3 protein. The table lists about 530,000 distinct CDR3 sequences, 20% to 25% of them singletons. The data also belong to a second study, concerning yellow fever vaccine responses in identical twins.

The TCR was taken from a woman between 18 and 29 years old in good health. The genes are TRBV27 and TRBJ2-1; D perhaps matches TRBD2 (6 bases). The specimen sequenced was CD4+ T cells sorted from blood. CDR3 in amino acids: CASTKDGSVNEQFF. CDR3 in DNA: TGTGCCAGCACCAAAGACGGGAGCGTCAATGAGCAGTTCTTC.